This T cell receptor beta chain was identified during a study of Ad26.COV2.S vaccination and SARS-CoV-2 variants (dated by TCRdb to the early 2020s). Background on the whole study: Donors in the vaccine arm were drawn from COV1001, a multicentre, randomized, double-blind, placebo-controlled phase I-IIa trial testing Ad26.COV2.S in healthy adults. Throughout the experiments and outcome assessment, investigators stayed blinded to trial group allocation. Dosing of Ad26.COV2.S was intramuscular, at either 5x10^10 or 1x10^11 viral particles, delivered as one shot or as two shots spaced 56 days apart. The TCR-sequenced set comprised around 32 samples: about 19 Ad26.COV2.S vaccine recipients, 5 placebo recipients and 8 SARS-CoV-2 convalescent individuals. Participants in the trial were split at random into five groups of five each, receiving low-dose or high-dose Ad26.COV2.S once or twice, or else placebo on both occasions. TCRbeta repertoire sequencing was used to assess the specificity and breadth of SARS-CoV-2-reactive T cell receptors after Ad26.COV2.S vaccination.

Trimming leaves V shorter by 1 base and J shorter by 5 bases, with the junction holding 10 bases beyond the gene matches. The CDR3 contains 16 residues, cysteine and phenylalanine counted. Only the CDR3 DNA is retained, 48 bases long and in frame from the first base. The germline V gene gives CDR1 as LGHNA and CDR2 as YSLEER. Study-wide conclusions, independent of this receptor: Ad26.COV2.S recipients had higher spike-specific TCR breadth than placebo recipients (P = 0.0014). Comparing responses between vaccine doses or regimens was not something the study was powered to do. It was noted by the authors that total T cell responses may have been underestimated by the TCR breadth and depth analyses. Vaccine and placebo recipients had comparable non-spike TCR breadth, which fits with the vaccine containing only spike. After vaccination, substantial breadth of spike-specific CD8+ and CD4+ T cell responses was reported.

This specimen's treatment or condition label, interpreted: around 19 received Ad26.COV2.S at low or high dose, single or two shots; several received placebo; per-sample allocation not given. For vaccine and placebo recipients, repertoires were sequenced using samples collected on day 63 after the first injection. Between 29 July and 7 August 2020, Cohort 1b enrolled about two dozen adults aged 18-55 years at one site in Boston, USA. As a vaccine, Ad26.COV2.S was a replication-incompetent adenovirus type 26 vector that expressed a prefusion-stabilized SARS-CoV-2 spike protein derived from the original Wuhan strain. Notes on this clone: The target of this receptor is not known. Per-base qualities were not stored, and no clone one base away is much larger.

The immunoSEQ Assay was the method used to sequence TCRbeta CDR3 regions. After extraction, genomic DNA underwent amplification by bias-controlled multiplex PCR, followed by high-throughput sequencing. The authors' analysis ran thus. Collapsing and filtering of sequences were performed to quantify the absolute abundance of each unique TCRbeta CDR3 region. T cell fraction was estimated by normalizing TCRbeta template counts to usable DNA, which was measured by amplifying reference genes present in all nucleated cells. Repertoire TCRs were annotated as SARS-CoV-2-specific by exact matching of V gene, CDR3 amino acid sequence and J gene to a known reactive TCR set. MIRA supplied the reference SARS-CoV-2 TCR set, which was filtered for enrichment in COVID-19-positive ImmuneCODE repertoires so that public or cross-reactive TCRs were removed. Using the MIRA antigens, annotated TCRs were further analysed by specific ORF or by position within an ORF. Breadth was defined as annotated unique rearrangements over total unique productive rearrangements; depth was the summed frequency of those rearrangements. Two-sided Wilcoxon rank-sum tests were used to compare TCR breadth between groups. TCRdb obtained this table from immuneACCESS and retained in-frame rearrangements with V and J assigned. These tables miss some clones; where compared with another copy, unresolved V genes account for less than half of the shortfall, and the remainder is unexplained. V, J and clone size are taken as reported in that table, and D and trimming were inferred from the DNA itself. Here the sample has 300,000 to 400,000 clones; roughly 84% occur a single time. Roughly 3.1% of the sample is taken by the ten largest.

The source is a person between 18 and 65 years old who received the Ad26.COV2.S COVID-19 vaccine or a placebo. Material: peripheral blood, obtained in a trial of Ad26.COV2.S vaccine versus placebo. The receptor chain draws on TRBV4-3 and TRBJ2-7, and 8 junctional nucleotides match TRBD1. CDR3 sequence: CASSQALRTGRHEQYF. At the DNA level, the sequence is TGCGCCAGCAGCCAAGCCTTAAGGACAGGGAGGCACGAGCAGTACTTC.